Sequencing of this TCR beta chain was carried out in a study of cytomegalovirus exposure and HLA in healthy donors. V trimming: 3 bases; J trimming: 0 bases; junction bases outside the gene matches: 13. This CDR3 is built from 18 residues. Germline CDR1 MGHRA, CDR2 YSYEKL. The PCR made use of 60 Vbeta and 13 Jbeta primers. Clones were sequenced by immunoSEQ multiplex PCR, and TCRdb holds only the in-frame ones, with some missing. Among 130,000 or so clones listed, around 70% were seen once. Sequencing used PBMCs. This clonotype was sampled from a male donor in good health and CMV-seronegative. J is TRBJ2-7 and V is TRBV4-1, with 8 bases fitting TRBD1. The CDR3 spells CASSHTSLRGRSSYEQYF. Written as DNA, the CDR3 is TGCGCCAGCAGCCATACCTCACTCAGGGGGCGAAGCTCCTACGAGCAGTACTTC.